This TCR beta chain came from a study of T cell repertoires in cytomegalovirus infection (dated by TCRdb to about 2019). Study-wide context: Because public TCR beta signatures pointed to carriage of CMV infection together with the matching HLA type, the HLA type of each donor mattered for the analysis. The investigation overall reported the following: In both this cohort and an independent cohort of approximately 350 donors, the cumulative frequency of public TCR beta family members distinguished carriers of CMV infection plus the relevant HLA type. The ex vivo response was dominated by HLA-C-restricted CMV-specific TCR beta clonotypes, and the single most frequent clonotype in two of eight donors was supplied by these HLA-C-restricted clonotypes.

The table lists this clonotype with many counts. Its specific antigen is unknown. Base qualities are not provided; no much larger clone lies one nucleotide away. V lost 5 bases and J lost 6 bases, and the count of bases not matched to a germline gene is 7. Per the germline V gene (reference sequence), LNHDA is the CDR1 and SQIVND is the CDR2. Inclusive of the bounding cysteine and phenylalanine, the CDR3 is 14 residues long. The sequence is cut down to CDR3 DNA, 42 bases in frame from base 1. Sequencing took place on an Illumina HiSeq 1500. Using fastp trimming at Q25 and MiXCR clonotype assembly, TCRdb reanalyzed the public sequencing data and kept in-frame beta chains. Identical CDR3 protein sequences are pooled into one entry, listed with their most common genes and DNA. The sample yields 300,000 or so distinct CDR3 sequences; around 9.6% were counted once. The ten largest clones take up more than 2.5% of the sample.

Input material: PBMCs. Recombination connected TRBV19 to TRBJ1-5; the central 7 bases match TRBD1. The TCR was taken from a human donor in good health (CMV status not recorded). Some clones in this sample may be carry-over from other donors' samples. CDR3 loop: CASSQGQVSQPQHF. The nucleotide sequence reads as follows: TGTGCCAGTAGTCAAGGACAGGTCAGTCAGCCCCAGCATTTT.